Presented here are 21 T cell receptor beta chains from one specimen sequenced in a study of blood T cell repertoires in COVID-19. Data came from immunoSEQ multiplex PCR; TCRdb stores just in-frame clones and leaves some out. The sample consists of around 220,000 clones, 65% to 85% of them appearing once. Sequenced: peripheral blood. Receptors were obtained from a woman older than 75 with acute or convalescent COVID-19.

The rearrangement uses TRBV11-3 and TRBJ2-3; TRBD2 aligns across 7 bases. Trimming removed 5 bases from V and 4 bases from J; junction bases left unmatched: 9. Germline CDR1 reads SGHNT; CDR2 reads YENEEA. This CDR3 comprises 15 residues. CDR3: CASSPLRGSSDTQYF. The CDR3 DNA sequence: TGTGCCAGCAGCCCGCTGCGGGGGTCGTCAGATACGCAGTATTTT. Drawing the rest from reference TRBV11-3 and TRBJ2-3, the complete variable domain is EAGVVQSPRYKIIEKKQPVAFWCNPISGHNTLYWYLQNLGQGPELLIRYENEEAVDDSQLPKDRFSAERLKGVDSTLKIQPAELGDSAVYLCASSPLRGSSDTQYFGPGTRLTVL.

This chain uses TRBV7-2 with TRBJ1-2; a weak D match, TRBD1 (5 bases). CDR3 size: 13 residues. Trimming took off 3 bases at V and 8 bases at J, with 13 bases between the two ends. From germline, CDR1 is SGHTA and CDR2 FQGNSA. The CDR3 loop is CASSFGREVGYTF. The CDR3 coding sequence is TGTGCCAGCAGCTTCGGCAGGGAGGTGGGCTACACCTTC.

The J gene is TRBJ2-1, the V gene TRBV15; D is undetermined. The V end lost 5 bases, the J end lost 1 base, and 6 bases lay between the germline ends. Germline loops: CDR1 LNHNV, CDR2 YYDKDF (reference sequence). This CDR3 region has 13 residues. The CDR3 bases are TGTGCCACCAGCCCCAGATCCTACAATGAGCAGTTCTTC. It specifies CATSPRSYNEQFF.

Concerning this clone: The sample has other DNA sequences that encode this CDR3 too. The V call is TRBV7-2, the J call TRBJ2-5, with TRBD2 as a possible D gene (5 bases). V was trimmed by 1 base and J by 1 base, leaving 7 bases between them. Germline V gene sequence: CDR1 SGHTA, CDR2 FQGNSA. This CDR3 spans 14 amino acids. CDR3 region: CASSLGLAQETQYF. CDR3 bases: TGTGCCAGCAGCTTAGGCCTAGCCCAAGAGACCCAGTACTTC.

V usage is TRBV5-3 and J usage is TRBJ1-1; no definite D call. TRBV5-3 is an ORF for which the function is uncertain. This CDR3 comprises 12 residues. V lost 4 bases, J lost 3 bases, and 7 bases lay in between. CDR3 in amino acids: CARSLYYTEAFF. Written as DNA, the CDR3 is TGTGCCAGAAGCCTGTACTACACTGAAGCTTTCTTT.

The chain is built from TRBV12-3 or TRBV12-4 and TRBJ2-7; no definite D call. V was clipped by 3 bases and J by 2 bases, with 8 bases between them. There are 13 residues in the CDR3. The CDR3 DNA reads TGTGCCAGCAGTTTGAACGGAGCCTACGAGCAGTACTTC. This gives the protein CASSLNGAYEQYF.

The chain links TRBV27 to TRBJ2-5; 10 nucleotides match TRBD2. The germline V gene encodes CDR1 MNHEY and CDR2 SMNVEV (reference sequence). The V gene end was trimmed by 0 bases and the J gene end by 5 bases; junction bases not matched to a gene: 6. The CDR3 contains 16 residues. CDR3 residues: CASSLSIAGGGETQYF. CDR3 DNA: TGTGCCAGCAGTTTATCGATAGCGGGAGGAGGGGAGACCCAGTACTTC.

The chain recombines TRBV10-3 with TRBJ1-2; no clear D. Germline lookup yields CDR1 ENHRY and CDR2 SYGVKD. The CDR3 length is 10 residues. The V gene lost 4 bases and the J gene lost 7 bases, with 4 bases spanning the gap. The chain's CDR3 is CAISGGGYTF. Written as DNA, the CDR3 is TGTGCCATCAGTGGCGGTGGCTACACCTTC.

The chain combines TRBV21-1 with TRBJ1-3. TRBV21-1 is an annotated pseudogene. CDR3 length equals 12 residues. Here the CDR3 DNA reads TGTGCCAGCAACGGGAGGATGGAAGTTGTATATTTT. This encodes CASNGRMEVVYF.

V gene TRBV7-6 combines with J gene TRBJ2-1; 9 bases are shared with TRBD2. The CDR3 extends over 17 amino acids. Per the germline V gene, CDR1 is SGHVS and CDR2 is FNYEAQ. The J segment lost 9 bases and the V segment lost 1 base, leaving 13 bases of the junction unmatched. The DNA of the CDR3 is TGTGCCAGCAGCTTAGTACGCGATCCTAGCGGGATCGGTGAGCAGTTCTTC. It translates to CASSLVRDPSGIGEQFF.

Points on this clone: The same CDR3 can be traced to other DNA sequences in this sample. This chain connects TRBV19 to TRBJ2-2, with TRBD1 matching 9 bases. The junction had 0 bases not matched to a gene; V was cut back by 1 base and J by 6 bases. Per germline, CDR1 LNHDA and CDR2 SQIVND (reference sequence). The CDR3 runs to 14 residues. CDR3 loop: CASSIGTGAGELFF. CDR3 DNA sequence: TGTGCCAGTAGTATAGGGACAGGGGCCGGGGAGCTGTTTTTT.

The chain couples TRBV6-1 to TRBJ2-6; a weak D match, TRBD1 (5 bases). The germline CDR1 and CDR2 sequences are MNHNS and SASEGT. Trimming cost V 2 bases and J 4 bases, with 12 bases left between them. This CDR3 has 16 residues. The CDR3 loop reads CASSERAGKGANVLTF. As DNA, the CDR3 is TGTGCCAGCAGTGAAAGGGCAGGGAAGGGGGCCAACGTCCTGACTTTC.

This CDR3 reads CASSVQGAEQYF. For the CDR3, the DNA is TGTGCCAGCAGTGTCCAGGGCGCCGAGCAGTACTTC. This chain connects TRBV2 to TRBJ2-7; possible D gene TRBD1, 5 bases. The V end lost 4 bases, the J end lost 6 bases, and 10 bases lay between the germline ends. The CDR3 totals 12 residues. The V gene's germline CDR1 is SNHLY and CDR2 FYNNEI.

This chain joins TRBV30 and TRBJ1-1, with D possibly TRBD1 on 6 matching bases. Trimming stripped 3 bases from V and 1 base from J, with 12 bases between. This CDR3 spans 14 amino acids. The germline CDR1 and CDR2 sequences are GTSNPN and SVGIG (reference sequence). Here the CDR3 reads CAWSPGHQNTEAFF. The CDR3 nucleotides read TGTGCCTGGAGCCCGGGACACCAGAACACTGAAGCTTTCTTT.

This clone was seen a handful of times. The V and J genes are TRBV18 and TRBJ2-7, with 8 bases identical to TRBD2. This CDR3 region has 16 residues. Germline CDR1 KGHSH, CDR2 LQKENI. Unmatched junction bases numbered 9, after V lost 1 base and J lost 4 bases. The CDR3, as DNA: TGTGCCAGCTCACCACTTTCGACTAGCGAGCAATACGAGCAGTACTTC. This translates into CASSPLSTSEQYEQYF.

CDR3 sequence: CASLGQENTEAFF. In DNA form, the CDR3 reads TGTGCCAGCCTGGGACAGGAGAACACTGAAGCTTTCTTT. The chain links TRBV18 to TRBJ1-1; 8 nucleotides agree with TRBD1. The CDR3 consists of 13 residues. CDR1 is KGHSH, CDR2 LQKENI, per germline. Unmatched junction bases numbered 3, after V lost 8 bases and J lost 1 base. The whole variable domain, remainder taken from reference TRBV18 and TRBJ1-1, is NAGVMQNPRHLVRRRGQEARLRCSPMKGHSHVYWYRQLPEEGLKFMVYLQKENIIDESGMPKERFSAEFPKEGPSILRIQQVVRGDSAAYFCASLGQENTEAFFGQGTRLTVV.

The chain links TRBV9 to TRBJ2-1; 10 nucleotides align to TRBD2. This CDR3 region has 15 residues. The V segment lost 2 bases and the J segment 10 bases; nucleotides outside the gene matches: 9. Germline values: CDR1 SGDLS, CDR2 YYNGEE. The CDR3 loop is CASSVLAGAPGEQFF. The CDR3 DNA follows: TGTGCCAGCAGCGTCCTAGCGGGGGCCCCGGGGGAGCAGTTCTTC.

The V and J genes are TRBV18 and TRBJ1-2; possibly TRBD1 for D (6 bases). Trimming took 3 bases from V and 4 from J, leaving 12 bases between them. The CDR3 covers 14 residues. The germline V gene encodes CDR1 KGHSH and CDR2 LQKENI. CDR3 sequence (DNA): TGTGCCAGCTCACCCGACTCAGGGGTCTATGGCTACACCTTC. Protein: CASSPDSGVYGYTF.

This clone appeared once. The V call is TRBV4-2, the J call TRBJ2-5; TRBD2 matches at 11 bases. Germline CDR1 LGHNA, CDR2 YNFKEQ. The CDR3 has 17 amino acids. V trimming: 2 bases; J trimming: 5 bases; junction bases outside the gene matches: 10. The CDR3: CASSQSGLAASGETQYF. CDR3 in DNA: TGTGCCAGCAGCCAATCGGGACTAGCGGCGAGTGGGGAGACCCAGTACTTC.

This chain connects TRBV5-4 to TRBJ2-3, with 11 bases fitting TRBD2. The germline CDR1 and CDR2 sequences are SGHNT and YYREEE (reference sequence). The CDR3 runs 16 residues. V shed 4 bases, J shed 3 bases, and the junction held 7 bases outside the gene matches. The CDR3 region has the DNA TGTGCCAGCAGCCAGGGGACTAGCGGAACGACAGATACGCAGTATTTT. It yields the protein CASSQGTSGTTDTQYF.

The sample holds one count of this clone. J is TRBJ1-2 and V is TRBV19; 7 bases are a match to TRBD1. V dropped 4 bases and J dropped 4; count of bases not matched to a gene: 6. The CDR3 spans 14 residues. Germline-derived CDR1 and CDR2 are LNHDA and SQIVND (reference sequence). CDR3 residues: CASSTRQGGYGYTF. CDR3 nucleotides: TGTGCCAGTAGTACCCGACAGGGAGGCTATGGCTACACCTTC.